The entry below gives a single T cell receptor beta chain sequence along with its context. The specificity of this receptor is unknown. No base-level quality is on record; no much larger clone is a single base apart. The sample belongs to a study of post-analysis software for immune sequencing data (dated by TCRdb to 2013 to 2016). Regarding the complete study: The recorded disease courses included relapsing-remitting, secondary progressive and progressive-relapsing multiple sclerosis, and some patients had no subtype annotation. Patient repertoires were compared against some twelve previously published healthy control repertoires from donors aged about 6 to 28 years. A subset of samples was prepared in parallel using single-end sample barcoding, then pooled and co-amplified after Illumina adapter ligation.

Results the study describes overall, beyond this receptor: When samples were clustered directly using the F measure, samples prepared in the same batch co-clustered strongly, which prompted a batch-effect correction. Normalized Chao1 diversity was significantly lower in multiple sclerosis patients than controls, suggesting substantial peripheral T-cell clonal expansion. The multiple sclerosis patient group was slightly younger than the control group. Patients showed significantly higher frequencies than controls for five TRBV segments, among them TRBV5-6, TRBV5-1 and TRBV20-1.

Looking up the germline V gene yields CDR1 SGHDT and CDR2 YYEEEE. Trimmed from V: 6 bases; trimmed from J: 1 base; junction bases lacking a gene match: 4. The CDR3 numbers 14 residues from cysteine through phenylalanine. Here the CDR3 DNA is all that survives: 42 bases in frame from base 1. The method behind the library was PCR. Sequencing instrument: Illumina HiSeq 2500. To reduce PCR and sequencing biases, unique molecular identifiers were built into the TCR beta cDNA libraries. Roughly 0.5 million cDNA molecules were obtained per 1 to 10 million input T cells, so each molecule approximated one T cell. The same protocol used for the earlier healthy control dataset was applied to prepare and sequence the patient libraries. Within a given batch, samples were prepared together, multiplexed and sequenced on the same HiSeq lane. The original pipeline was this. MIGEC was used to process the raw barcoded reads, and molecular identifier groups with only a single read were discarded before consensus assembly and CDR3 extraction. Clonotype tables were post-analysed with VDJtools, and diversity was normalized by down-sampling all datasets to the smallest sample size. To correct batch-related cross-sample contamination, repertoire overlap clustering matched CDR3 amino acid sequences but not nucleotide sequences. TCRdb reran the public reads through fastp at Q25 and MiXCR, keeping productive beta chains. Records with the same CDR3 protein are collapsed into one entry carrying the most frequent genes and DNA. Here the V and J calls rest on TCRdb's processing, not on the authors' analysis. The sample table contains hundreds of thousands of distinct CDR3 sequences; only one count was recorded for 59% of them. Together, the top ten hold over 9% of the sample.

TCR beta repertoires were profiled from peripheral blood of over 10 young patients with multiple sclerosis to demonstrate the VDJtools post-analysis software. Multiple sclerosis patients were children and adolescents aged roughly 6 to 17 years. The sequencing sample was made of blood. The receptor was isolated from a girl aged 2 to 9 with multiple sclerosis. The rearranged segments are TRBV5-6 and TRBJ2-3, and 8 bases in between align with TRBD1. The CDR3 has the sequence CASTQTGGTDTQYF. The sequenced DNA: TGTGCCAGCACCCAGACAGGGGGCACAGATACGCAGTATTTT.